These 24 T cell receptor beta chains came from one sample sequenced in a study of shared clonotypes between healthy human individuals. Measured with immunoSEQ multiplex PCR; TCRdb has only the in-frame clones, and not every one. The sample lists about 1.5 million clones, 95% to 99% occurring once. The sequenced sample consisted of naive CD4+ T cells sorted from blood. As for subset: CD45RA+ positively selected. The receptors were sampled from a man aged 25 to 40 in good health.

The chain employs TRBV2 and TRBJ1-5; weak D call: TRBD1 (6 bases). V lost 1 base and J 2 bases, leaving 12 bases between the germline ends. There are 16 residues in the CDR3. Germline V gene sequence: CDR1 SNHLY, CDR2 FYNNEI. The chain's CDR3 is CASSEEGGLGNQPQHF. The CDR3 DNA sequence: TGTGCCAGCAGTGAAGAGGGGGGGTTGGGCAATCAGCCCCAGCATTTT.

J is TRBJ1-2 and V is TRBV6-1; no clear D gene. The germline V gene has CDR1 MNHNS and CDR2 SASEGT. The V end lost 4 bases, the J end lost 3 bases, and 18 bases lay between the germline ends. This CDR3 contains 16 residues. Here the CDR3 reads CASSATFSDGYYGYTF. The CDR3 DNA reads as TGTGCCAGCAGTGCAACCTTCTCGGACGGCTACTATGGCTACACCTTC.

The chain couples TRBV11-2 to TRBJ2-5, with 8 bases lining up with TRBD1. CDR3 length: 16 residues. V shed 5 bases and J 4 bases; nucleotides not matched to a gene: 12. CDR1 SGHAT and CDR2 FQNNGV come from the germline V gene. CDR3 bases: TGTGCCAGCAGCCAAACCTGGGACAGGCTTGGAGAGACCCAGTACTTC. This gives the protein CASSQTWDRLGETQYF.

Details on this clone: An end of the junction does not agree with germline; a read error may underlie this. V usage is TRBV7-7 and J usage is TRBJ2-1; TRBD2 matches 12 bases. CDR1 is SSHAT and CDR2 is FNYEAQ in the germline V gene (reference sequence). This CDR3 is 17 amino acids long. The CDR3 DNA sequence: TGTGCTAGCAGCCCCTTCCCCACTAGCGGGAGGTACAATGAGCAGTTCTTC. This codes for CASSPFPTSGRYNEQFF.

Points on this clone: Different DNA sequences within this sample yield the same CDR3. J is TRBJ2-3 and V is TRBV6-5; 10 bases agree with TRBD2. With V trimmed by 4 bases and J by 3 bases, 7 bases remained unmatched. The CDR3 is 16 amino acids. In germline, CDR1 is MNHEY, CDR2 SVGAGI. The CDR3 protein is CASSSLAGVRTDTQYF. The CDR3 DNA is TGTGCCAGCAGTTCGCTAGCGGGAGTCAGAACAGATACGCAGTATTTT.

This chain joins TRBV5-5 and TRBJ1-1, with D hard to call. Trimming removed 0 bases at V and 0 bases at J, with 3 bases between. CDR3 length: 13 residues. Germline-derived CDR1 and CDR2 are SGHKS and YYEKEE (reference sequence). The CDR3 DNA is TGTGCCAGCAGCTTGGATATGAACACTGAAGCTTTCTTT. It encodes CASSLDMNTEAFF. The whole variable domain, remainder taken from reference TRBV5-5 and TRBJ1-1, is DAGVTQSPTHLIKTRGQQVTLRCSPISGHKSVSWYQQVLGQGPQFIFQYYEKEERGRGNFPDRFSARQFPNYSSELNVNALLLGDSALYLCASSLDMNTEAFFGQGTRLTVV.

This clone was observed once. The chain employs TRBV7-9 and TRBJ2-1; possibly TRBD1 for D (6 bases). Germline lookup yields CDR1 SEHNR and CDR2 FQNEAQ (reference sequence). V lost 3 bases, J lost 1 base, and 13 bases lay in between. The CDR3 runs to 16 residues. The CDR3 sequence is CASSFAGDFSYNEQFF. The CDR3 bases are TGTGCCAGCAGCTTCGCAGGGGATTTTTCCTACAATGAGCAGTTCTTC.

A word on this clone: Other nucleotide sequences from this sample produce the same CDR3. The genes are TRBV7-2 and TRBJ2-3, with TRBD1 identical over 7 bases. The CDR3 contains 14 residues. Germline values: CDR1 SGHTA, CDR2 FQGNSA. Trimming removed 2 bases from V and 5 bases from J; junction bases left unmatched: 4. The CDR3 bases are TGTGCCAGCAGCTTAAGACAGGGCTTAGATACGCAGTATTTT. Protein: CASSLRQGLDTQYF.

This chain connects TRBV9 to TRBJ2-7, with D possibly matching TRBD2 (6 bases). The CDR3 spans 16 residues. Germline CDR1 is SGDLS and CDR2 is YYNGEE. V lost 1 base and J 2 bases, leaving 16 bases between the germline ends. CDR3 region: CASSVMKSSDTYEQYF. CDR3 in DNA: TGTGCCAGCAGCGTAATGAAGTCTAGCGATACCTACGAGCAGTACTTC. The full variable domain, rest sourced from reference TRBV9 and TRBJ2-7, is DSGVTQTPKHLITATGQRVTLRCSPRSGDLSVYWYQQSLDQGLQFLIQYYNGEERAKGNILERFSAQQFPDLHSELNLSSLELGDSALYFCASSVMKSSDTYEQYFGPGTRLTVT.

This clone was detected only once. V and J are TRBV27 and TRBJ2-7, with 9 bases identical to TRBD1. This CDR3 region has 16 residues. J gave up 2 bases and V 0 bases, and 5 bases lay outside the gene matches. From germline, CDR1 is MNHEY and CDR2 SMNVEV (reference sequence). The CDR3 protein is CASSLSLGQGAYEQYF. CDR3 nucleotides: TGTGCCAGCAGTTTATCGTTGGGACAGGGTGCCTACGAGCAGTACTTC.

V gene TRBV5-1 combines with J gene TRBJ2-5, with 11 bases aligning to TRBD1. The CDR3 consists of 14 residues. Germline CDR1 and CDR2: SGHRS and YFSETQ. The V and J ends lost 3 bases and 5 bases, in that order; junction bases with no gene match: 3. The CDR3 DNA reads TGCGCCAGCAGCTCCGGACAGGGGGCTGAGACCCAGTACTTC. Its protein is CASSSGQGAETQYF. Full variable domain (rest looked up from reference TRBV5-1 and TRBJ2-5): KAGVTQTPRYLIKTRGQQVTLSCSPISGHRSVSWYQQTPGQGLQFLFEYFSETQRNKGNFPGRFSGRQFSNSRSEMNVSTLELGDSALYLCASSSGQGAETQYFGPGTRLLVL.

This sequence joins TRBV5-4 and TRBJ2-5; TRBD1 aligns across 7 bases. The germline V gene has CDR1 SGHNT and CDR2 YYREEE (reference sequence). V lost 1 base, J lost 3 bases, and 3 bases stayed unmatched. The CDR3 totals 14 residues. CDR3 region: CASSLYQGEETQYF. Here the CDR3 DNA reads TGTGCCAGCAGCTTGTACCAGGGGGAAGAGACCCAGTACTTC.

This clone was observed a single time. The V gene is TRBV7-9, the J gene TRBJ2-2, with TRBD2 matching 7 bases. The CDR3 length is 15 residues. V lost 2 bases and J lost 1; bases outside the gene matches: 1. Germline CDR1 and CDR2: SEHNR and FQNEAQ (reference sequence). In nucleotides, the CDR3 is TGTGCCAGCAGCTTAAGCGGGGTGAACACCGGGGAGCTGTTTTTT. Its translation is CASSLSGVNTGELFF.

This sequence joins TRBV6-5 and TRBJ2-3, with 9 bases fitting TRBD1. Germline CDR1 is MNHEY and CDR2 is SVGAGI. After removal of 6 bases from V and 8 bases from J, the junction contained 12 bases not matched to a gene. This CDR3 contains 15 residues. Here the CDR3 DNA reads TGTGCCAGCAGCCAAGGGACAGGGAGGTGGGGTACGCAGTATTTT. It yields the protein CASSQGTGRWGTQYF.

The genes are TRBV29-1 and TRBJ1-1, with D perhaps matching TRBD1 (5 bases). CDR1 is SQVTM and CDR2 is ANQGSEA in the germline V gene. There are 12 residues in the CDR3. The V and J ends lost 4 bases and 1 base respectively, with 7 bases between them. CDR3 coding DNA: TGCAGCGTTGGGGGCTGGAACACTGAAGCTTTCTTT. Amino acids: CSVGGWNTEAFF.

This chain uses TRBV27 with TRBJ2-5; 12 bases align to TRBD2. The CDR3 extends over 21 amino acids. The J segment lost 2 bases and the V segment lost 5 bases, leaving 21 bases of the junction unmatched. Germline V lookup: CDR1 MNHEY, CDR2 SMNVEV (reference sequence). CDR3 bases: TGTGCCAGCAGTCTAAACCCCCGACTAGCGGGAGCTGGGGCCGCTCAAGAGACCCAGTACTTC. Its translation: CASSLNPRLAGAGAAQETQYF.

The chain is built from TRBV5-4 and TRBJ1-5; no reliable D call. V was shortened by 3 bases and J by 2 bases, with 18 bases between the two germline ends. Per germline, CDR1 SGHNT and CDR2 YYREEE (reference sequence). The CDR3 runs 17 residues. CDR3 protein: CASSYRLGPFGNQPQHF. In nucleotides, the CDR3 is TGTGCCAGCAGCTATAGGTTGGGCCCGTTTGGCAATCAGCCCCAGCATTTT.

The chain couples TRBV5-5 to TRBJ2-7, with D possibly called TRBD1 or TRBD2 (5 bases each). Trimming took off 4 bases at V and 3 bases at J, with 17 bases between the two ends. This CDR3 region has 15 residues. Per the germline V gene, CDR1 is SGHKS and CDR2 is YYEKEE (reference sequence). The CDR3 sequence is CASSKGAGTHYEQYF. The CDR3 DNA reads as TGTGCCAGCAGCAAAGGGGCAGGGACGCACTACGAGCAGTACTTC.

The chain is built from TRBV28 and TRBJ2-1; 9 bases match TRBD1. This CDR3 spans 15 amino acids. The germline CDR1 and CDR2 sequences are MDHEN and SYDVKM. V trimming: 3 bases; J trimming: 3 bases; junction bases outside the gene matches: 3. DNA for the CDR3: TGTGCCAGCAGTTTTTGGGACAGGGTCTACAATGAGCAGTTCTTC. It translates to CASSFWDRVYNEQFF.

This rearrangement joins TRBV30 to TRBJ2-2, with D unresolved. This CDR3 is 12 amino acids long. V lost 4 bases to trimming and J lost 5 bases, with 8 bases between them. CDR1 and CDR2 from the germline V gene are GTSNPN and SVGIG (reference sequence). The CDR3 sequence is CAWKVTTGELFF. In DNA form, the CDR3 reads TGTGCCTGGAAGGTGACGACCGGGGAGCTGTTTTTT.

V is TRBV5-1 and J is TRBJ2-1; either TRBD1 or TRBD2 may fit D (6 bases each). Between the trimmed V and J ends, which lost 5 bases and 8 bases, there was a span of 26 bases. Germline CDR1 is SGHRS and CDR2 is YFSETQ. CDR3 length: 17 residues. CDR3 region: CASSFTTGTVTGDEQFF. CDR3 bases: TGCGCCAGCAGTTTCACCACAGGGACTGTAACGGGAGATGAGCAGTTCTTC.

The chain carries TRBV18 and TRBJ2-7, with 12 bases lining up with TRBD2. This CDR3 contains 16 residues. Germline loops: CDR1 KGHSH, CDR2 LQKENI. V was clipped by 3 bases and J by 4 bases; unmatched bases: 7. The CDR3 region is CASSPTGLAGSYEQYF. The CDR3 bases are TGTGCCAGCTCACCTACAGGACTAGCGGGAAGTTACGAGCAGTACTTC.

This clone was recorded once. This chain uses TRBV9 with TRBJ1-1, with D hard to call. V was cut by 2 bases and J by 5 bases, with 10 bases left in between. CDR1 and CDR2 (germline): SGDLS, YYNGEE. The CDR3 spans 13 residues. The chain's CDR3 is CASSVQRTTEAFF. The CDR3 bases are TGTGCCAGCAGCGTCCAAAGAACGACTGAAGCTTTCTTT.

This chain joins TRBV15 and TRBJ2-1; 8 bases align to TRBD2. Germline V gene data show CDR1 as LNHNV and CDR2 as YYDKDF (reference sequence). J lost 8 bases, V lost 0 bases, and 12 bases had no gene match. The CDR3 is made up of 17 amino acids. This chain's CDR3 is CATSRDLLAGRRDEQFF. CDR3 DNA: TGTGCCACCAGCAGAGATCTGTTAGCGGGAAGACGCGATGAGCAGTTCTTC.